This T cell receptor (beta chain) was recovered during a study of CD8+ T cells in alopecia areata. The germline V gene has CDR1 MGHDK and CDR2 SYGVNS. There are 17 residues in the CDR3. J was trimmed by 0 bases and V by 5 bases; bases with no gene match: 11. As the sequencing template, cDNA was produced by extracting RNA and reverse transcribing it. The method was immunoSEQ multiplex PCR; TCRdb's version includes in-frame clones alone and lacks a portion of them. The table records 140,000 to 150,000 clones, about 60% of them present only once. The source of this sequence is a human donor with alopecia areata. The V gene is TRBV25-1, the J gene TRBJ1-2; 8 nucleotides match TRBD1. The sample here was CD4+ T cells sorted from blood, taken at week 0. The CDR3 DNA reads TGTGCCAGCAGTCCGGAGGTCGGACAGGGCCCTAACTATGGCTACACCTTC. Its protein product is CASSPEVGQGPNYGYTF.